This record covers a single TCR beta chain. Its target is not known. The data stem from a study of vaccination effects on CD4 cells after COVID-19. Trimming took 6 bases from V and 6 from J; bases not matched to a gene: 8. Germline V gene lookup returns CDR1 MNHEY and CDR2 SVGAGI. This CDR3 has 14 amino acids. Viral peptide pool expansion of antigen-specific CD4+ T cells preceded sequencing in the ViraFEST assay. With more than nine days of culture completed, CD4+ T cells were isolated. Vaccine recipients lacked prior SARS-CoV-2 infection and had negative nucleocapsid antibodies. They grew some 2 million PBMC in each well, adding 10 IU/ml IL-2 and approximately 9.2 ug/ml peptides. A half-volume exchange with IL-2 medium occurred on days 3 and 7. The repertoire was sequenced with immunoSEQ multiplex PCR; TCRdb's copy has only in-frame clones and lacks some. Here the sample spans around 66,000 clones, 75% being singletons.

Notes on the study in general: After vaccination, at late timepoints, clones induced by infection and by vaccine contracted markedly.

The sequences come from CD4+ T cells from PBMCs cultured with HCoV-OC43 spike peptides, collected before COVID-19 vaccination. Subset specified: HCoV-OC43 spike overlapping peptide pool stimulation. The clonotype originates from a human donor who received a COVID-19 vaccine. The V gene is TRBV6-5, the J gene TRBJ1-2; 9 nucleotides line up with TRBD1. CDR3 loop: CASRAPGQGHGYTF. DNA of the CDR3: TGTGCCAGCAGAGCACCGGGACAGGGTCATGGCTACACCTTC.